The 21 T cell receptor beta chains below were found in one sample sequenced in a study of cytomegalovirus exposure and HLA in healthy donors. Primers: 60 Vbeta forward and 13 Jbeta reverse. The method was immunoSEQ multiplex PCR; TCRdb's version includes in-frame clones alone and lacks a portion of them. The sample records roughly 150,000 clones, approximately 81% being singletons. Sequencing input: PBMCs. The receptors were gathered from a woman in her late teens or twenties in good health and CMV-seronegative.

The rearrangement uses TRBV11-2 and TRBJ2-1, with D tentatively TRBD1 (7 bases). V lost 1 base and J 7 bases, leaving 26 bases between the germline ends. This CDR3 spans 19 amino acids. Germline V lookup: CDR1 SGHAT, CDR2 FQNNGV. DNA for the CDR3: TGTGCCAGCAGCTTAGGCGGGTTTAGGAGGGGGCCCCGAGGGAATGAGCAGTTCTTC. It codes for CASSLGGFRRGPRGNEQFF.

The chain combines TRBV4-1 with TRBJ2-1; TRBD1 matches at 9 bases. The CDR3 runs to 16 residues. The V gene's germline CDR1 is MGHRA and CDR2 YSYEKL. With V trimmed by 1 base and J by 7 bases, 8 bases remained unmatched. The CDR3: CASSQGPGQGWNEQFF. The DNA of the CDR3 is TGCGCCAGCAGCCAAGGGCCGGGACAGGGCTGGAATGAGCAGTTCTTC.

The sample holds one count of this clone. The chain has TRBV5-4 and TRBJ1-2; 8 bases are shared with TRBD1. The V gene end was trimmed by 5 bases and the J gene end by 4 bases; junction bases not matched to a gene: 4. The CDR3 is made up of 13 amino acids. The V gene's germline CDR1 is SGHNT and CDR2 YYREEE (reference sequence). The CDR3 bases are TGTGCCAGCAGTGCCGACAGGGGCTATGGCTACACCTTC. Translating it yields CASSADRGYGYTF.

The chain joins TRBV28 to TRBJ2-1; TRBD1 matches at 8 bases. V lost 2 bases and J lost 2; bases outside the gene matches: 2. From germline, CDR1 is MDHEN and CDR2 SYDVKM. The CDR3 contains 15 residues. The CDR3 sequence is CASSLTDRAYNEQFF. The CDR3, as DNA: TGTGCCAGCAGTTTAACGGACAGGGCCTACAATGAGCAGTTCTTC.

The chain employs TRBV5-1 and TRBJ2-5; TRBD2 agrees at 8 bases. After removal of 4 bases from V and 4 bases from J, the junction contained 12 bases not matched to a gene. CDR1 and CDR2 (germline): SGHRS, YFSETQ. The CDR3 is 16 amino acids. The CDR3 nucleotides are TGCGCCAGCAGCCCCGGTGTCGGGGGGGCCGGAGAGACCCAGTACTTC. Its translation is CASSPGVGGAGETQYF.

The CDR3, as DNA: TGCGCCAGCAGCTTTCAGGGACAGGGGCCTGGCGAGCAGTACTTC. It is translated as CASSFQGQGPGEQYF. The chain is built from TRBV5-1 and TRBJ2-5, with 10 positions matching TRBD1. The J call could be wrong; TRBJ2-7 is a better fit for the DNA end. The CDR3 sequence is 15 residues long. Germline CDR1 and CDR2: SGHRS and YFSETQ.

This clone is a singleton in its sample. The chain joins TRBV18 to TRBJ1-1; 10 bases map to TRBD1. Germline CDR1 and CDR2: KGHSH and LQKENI. There are 12 residues in the CDR3. V trimming: 10 bases; J trimming: 4 bases; junction bases outside the gene matches: 3. Here the CDR3 reads CATRTGGTEAFF. CDR3 sequence (DNA): TGTGCCACCCGGACAGGGGGCACTGAAGCTTTCTTT.

The chain is built from TRBV10-1 and TRBJ2-1; the match to TRBD2 covers 7 bases. V dropped 5 bases and J dropped 2; count of bases not matched to a gene: 6. CDR1 WNHNN and CDR2 SYGVQD come from the germline V gene (reference sequence). The CDR3 totals 15 residues. CDR3 in DNA: TGCGCCAGCAGTTCGGCGGGGGAAGCCTACAATGAGCAGTTCTTC. It specifies CASSSAGEAYNEQFF.

This chain joins TRBV25-1 and TRBJ1-5; D may be TRBD1 (6 bases). Trimming cost V 2 bases and J 7 bases, with 12 bases left between them. CDR1 and CDR2 (germline): MGHDK, SYGVNS. The CDR3 consists of 14 residues. CDR3 sequence reads: CASSETGYGQPQHF. In nucleotides, the CDR3 is TGTGCCAGCAGTGAAACAGGGTACGGGCAGCCCCAGCATTTT.

The rearrangement links TRBV7-8 to TRBJ1-4; TRBD1 aligns across 9 bases. Looked up from germline, CDR1 is SGHVS and CDR2 is FQNEAQ. Germline trimming cut 5 bases from V and 9 bases from J; bases unmatched to any gene: 7. CDR3 size: 14 residues. In DNA form, the CDR3 reads TGTGCCAGCAGCCCCAGGACAGGGGATAAAAAACTGTTTTTT. This sequence encodes CASSPRTGDKKLFF.

The J gene is TRBJ1-2, the V gene TRBV27; 7 bases match TRBD1. Germline trimming cut 5 bases from V and 3 bases from J; bases unmatched to any gene: 9. CDR1 is MNHEY, CDR2 SMNVEV, per germline (reference sequence). The CDR3 is 15 amino acids. The CDR3 nucleotides are TGTGCCAGCAGTAACTACCCCAGGGGGGACTATGGCTACACCTTC. Protein sequence: CASSNYPRGDYGYTF.

This chain uses TRBV21-1 with TRBJ2-2; TRBD2 was called by the table and not checked on the DNA. TRBV21-1 constitutes a pseudogene. The CDR3 has 17 amino acids. The CDR3 reads CASSKAGGGAGTGELFF. CDR3 in DNA: TGTGCCAGCAGCAAAGCCGGGGGGGGCGCCGGAACCGGGGAGCTGTTTTTT.

This chain connects TRBV28 to TRBJ1-2; D is uncertain. The germline CDR1 and CDR2 sequences are MDHEN and SYDVKM. V lost 3 bases, J lost 3 bases, and 8 bases lay in between. The CDR3 extends over 13 amino acids. The CDR3 loop reads CASSLRVDYGYTF. As DNA, the CDR3 is TGTGCCAGCAGTTTGAGGGTAGACTATGGCTACACCTTC.

The V and J genes are TRBV7-2 and TRBJ2-2, with D unresolved. The CDR3 is 13 residues long. Germline CDR1 and CDR2: SGHTA and FQGNSA. The V gene lost 4 bases and the J gene lost 6 bases, with 9 bases spanning the gap. The CDR3 protein is CASSSSGAGELFF. In DNA, the CDR3 is TGTGCCAGCAGCTCCTCAGGTGCCGGGGAGCTGTTTTTT.

This clone is a singleton in its sample. The rearrangement joins TRBV4-3 to TRBJ2-7; TRBD1 aligns across 8 bases. Germline values: CDR1 LGHNA, CDR2 YSLEER. J gave up 3 bases and V 0 bases, and 16 bases lay outside the gene matches. The CDR3 is 19 residues long. This chain's CDR3 is CASSQDIHGQGRKYYEQYF. The CDR3, as DNA: TGCGCCAGCAGCCAAGATATCCATGGACAGGGAAGAAAATACTACGAGCAGTACTTC.

This chain joins TRBV12-2 and TRBJ2-5; the DNA was not used to check the table's D call, TRBD2. TRBV12-2 constitutes a pseudogene. There are 15 residues in the CDR3. CDR3 DNA: TGTGCAAGTCGCTTAGGCGGGAGGTACCAAGAGACCCAGTACTTC. Translated, it gives CASRLGGRYQETQYF.

The chain carries TRBV5-1 and TRBJ2-1, with 7 bases lining up with TRBD2. The V gene end was trimmed by 3 bases and the J gene end by 6 bases; junction bases not matched to a gene: 6. The CDR3 length is 14 residues. In germline, CDR1 is SGHRS, CDR2 YFSETQ. DNA for the CDR3: TGCGCCAGCAGCTCCGCGGGGGTGGCCAATGAGCAGTTCTTC. Translation gives CASSSAGVANEQFF.

This chain links TRBV9 with TRBJ2-2, with 8 bases fitting TRBD2. V trimming: 6 bases; J trimming: 4 bases; junction bases outside the gene matches: 5. The germline gives CDR1 SGDLS, CDR2 YYNGEE. The CDR3 spans 14 residues. The DNA for the CDR3 is TGTGCCAGCAACCTAGCGGGCATCACCGGGGAGCTGTTTTTT. Its translation: CASNLAGITGELFF.

The chain has TRBV18 and TRBJ1-2; D is unclear. Germline CDR1 reads KGHSH; CDR2 reads LQKENI. Trimming stripped 2 bases from V and 3 bases from J, with 10 bases between. The length of the CDR3 is 14 residues. CDR3 DNA: TGTGCCAGCTCACCAACAGCTACTGACTATGGCTACACCTTC. Protein sequence: CASSPTATDYGYTF.

This rearrangement joins TRBV4-2 to TRBJ2-2, with 11 bases that match TRBD2. The CDR3 has 15 residues. Germline V gene lookup returns CDR1 LGHNA and CDR2 YNFKEQ. The V gene end was trimmed by 7 bases and the J gene end by 6 bases; junction bases not matched to a gene: 7. This CDR3 is CASNLLAGEPGELFF. CDR3 nucleotides: TGTGCCAGCAATTTACTAGCGGGGGAGCCCGGGGAGCTGTTTTTT.

The chain has TRBV5-1 and TRBJ1-4, with D possibly TRBD1 on 6 matching bases. Trimming removed 3 bases at V and 0 bases at J, with 9 bases between. CDR3 size: 15 residues. CDR1 and CDR2 (germline): SGHRS, YFSETQ. Here the CDR3 reads CASSSRGATNEKLFF. In DNA form, the CDR3 reads TGCGCCAGCAGCTCCAGGGGCGCAACTAATGAAAAACTGTTTTTT.